The 24 T cell receptor beta chains listed next were all sequenced from one sample in a study of shared clonotypes between healthy human individuals. Generated by immunoSEQ multiplex PCR, the TCRdb table keeps only in-frame clones and is missing some. The top ten clones hold about 0.34% of a sample with around 2.5 million clones, over 85% of them seen once. The sequencing input was naive CD4+ T cells from PBMCs. Subset reported: CD45RA+ positively selected. These receptors all come from a man between 18 and 29 years old in good health. Some clones in this sample may be carry-over from other donors' samples.

J is TRBJ1-5 and V is TRBV28; D is perhaps TRBD1 (5 bases). Germline V CDR1 and CDR2: MDHEN, SYDVKM. Trimming shortened V by 5 bases and J by 0 bases, and 17 bases separated the two germline ends. The CDR3 contains 17 residues. As DNA, the CDR3 is TGTGCCAGCAGTCCGCATGGGGGGTTCGATAGCAATCAGCCCCAGCATTTT. Its protein product is CASSPHGGFDSNQPQHF.

This chain links TRBV7-9 with TRBJ2-6, with D perhaps TRBD2 (6 bases). V lost 5 bases and J 4 bases, leaving 18 bases between the germline ends. CDR1 SEHNR and CDR2 FQNEAQ come from the germline V gene (reference sequence). This CDR3 has 17 amino acids. CDR3 amino acids: CASSRNAGAGGANVLTF. The DNA of the CDR3 is TGTGCCAGCAGCCGAAACGCCGGGGCGGGAGGGGCCAACGTCCTGACTTTC. Full variable domain (rest looked up from reference TRBV7-9 and TRBJ2-6): DTGVSQNPRHKITKRGQNVTFRCDPISEHNRLYWYRQTLGQGPEFLTYFQNEAQLEKSRLLSDRFSAERPKGSFSTLEIQRTEQGDSAMYLCASSRNAGAGGANVLTFGAGSRLTVL.

The V gene is TRBV6-5, the J gene TRBJ2-7, with D maybe TRBD2 (5 bases). This CDR3 region has 16 residues. Trimming stripped 0 bases from V and 2 bases from J, with 14 bases between. Germline V CDR1 and CDR2: MNHEY, SVGAGI. CDR3 sequence reads: CASSYSSRRAAYEQYF. CDR3 sequence (DNA): TGTGCCAGCAGTTACTCGAGTAGGCGGGCAGCCTACGAGCAGTACTTC.

J is TRBJ2-6 and V is TRBV28; TRBD1 is a possible D gene (6 bases). Germline values: CDR1 MDHEN, CDR2 SYDVKM. The CDR3 length is 18 residues. Trimming cost V 3 bases and J 0 bases, with 15 bases left between them. The CDR3 DNA reads as TGTGCCAGCAGTTTCGCCGGGGACATGTCCTCTGGGGCCAACGTCCTGACTTTC. Translating gives CASSFAGDMSSGANVLTF. Full variable domain (rest looked up from reference TRBV28 and TRBJ2-6): DVKVTQSSRYLVKRTGEKVFLECVQDMDHENMFWYRQDPGLGLRLIYFSYDVKMKEKGDIPEGYSVSREKKERFSLILESASTNQTSMYLCASSFAGDMSSGANVLTFGAGSRLTVL.

As concerns this clone: In the same sample, other DNA sequences code for this CDR3. The rearrangement links TRBV5-1 to TRBJ1-1; D gene unclear. The V gene's germline CDR1 is SGHRS and CDR2 YFSETQ. This CDR3 contains 14 residues. Trimming stripped 0 bases from V and 1 base from J, with 7 bases between. The CDR3 DNA reads TGCGCCAGCAGCTTGGAAAGGGCGAACACTGAAGCTTTCTTT. As protein: CASSLERANTEAFF.

V and J are TRBV7-9 and TRBJ2-7; D possibly corresponds to TRBD1 (6 bases). Germline V CDR1 and CDR2: SEHNR, FQNEAQ (reference sequence). V shed 6 bases and J shed 0 bases, with 15 bases lying between them. CDR3 length: 15 amino acids. CDR3 sequence (DNA): TGTGCCAGCAGTTCCCAGAAAGGGGGCTCCTACGAGCAGTACTTC. This codes for CASSSQKGGSYEQYF. Full variable domain (rest looked up from reference TRBV7-9 and TRBJ2-7): DTGVSQNPRHKITKRGQNVTFRCDPISEHNRLYWYRQTLGQGPEFLTYFQNEAQLEKSRLLSDRFSAERPKGSFSTLEIQRTEQGDSAMYLCASSSQKGGSYEQYFGPGTRLTVT.

The V and J genes are TRBV29-1 and TRBJ2-1, with 12 bases that match TRBD1. With V trimmed by 6 bases and J by 0 bases, 15 bases remained unmatched. The CDR3 sequence is 19 residues long. CDR1 is SQVTM and CDR2 is ANQGSEA in the germline V gene. CDR3 sequence: CSVPGQGARRVSSYNEQFF. The CDR3 nucleotides read TGCAGCGTACCGGGACAGGGGGCACGTCGGGTCAGCTCCTACAATGAGCAGTTCTTC.

This chain connects TRBV5-1 to TRBJ1-2; D is undetermined. Germline loops: CDR1 SGHRS, CDR2 YFSETQ. V lost 5 bases and J lost 1, with 6 bases in between. This CDR3 has 12 amino acids. The DNA of the CDR3 is TGCGCCAGCAGGGTCGATAACTATGGCTACACCTTC. Translation: CASRVDNYGYTF.

The rearrangement links TRBV5-6 to TRBJ2-2; TRBD1 might be the D (6 bases). In germline, CDR1 is SGHDT, CDR2 YYEEEE. The CDR3 spans 16 residues. The V end lost 1 base, the J end lost 5 bases, and 15 bases lay between the germline ends. CDR3 amino acids: CASSLPRQARTGELFF. The CDR3 DNA reads TGTGCCAGCAGCTTGCCCCGACAGGCCCGAACCGGGGAGCTGTTTTTT.

The sample holds one count of this clone. The gene calls are TRBV29-1 and TRBJ2-1, with 10 bases matching TRBD2. The junction had 10 bases not matched to a gene; V was cut back by 8 bases and J by 0 bases. The CDR3 length is 16 residues. CDR1 is SQVTM, CDR2 ANQGSEA, per germline. The CDR3 loop reads CSSRLAGPSSYNEQFF. The CDR3 DNA follows: TGCAGCTCAAGACTAGCGGGCCCCTCCTCCTACAATGAGCAGTTCTTC.

The chain links TRBV7-9 to TRBJ2-7, with a weak D call TRBD1 (7 bases). The CDR3 totals 15 residues. The germline V and J ends were trimmed by 5 bases and 6 bases, with 20 bases remaining between them. Per the germline V gene, CDR1 is SEHNR and CDR2 is FQNEAQ (reference sequence). The CDR3 DNA is TGTGCCAGCAGCCCAAGGGGCAGGGGGGAATTCGAGCAGTACTTC. This sequence encodes CASSPRGRGEFEQYF.

The chain links TRBV4-1 to TRBJ2-5, with 13 nucleotides matching TRBD2. The V segment lost 4 bases and the J segment 3 bases; nucleotides outside the gene matches: 5. This CDR3 comprises 16 residues. CDR1 MGHRA and CDR2 YSYEKL come from the germline V gene. The CDR3 loop reads CASSPLGLAGKETQYF. CDR3 nucleotide sequence: TGCGCCAGCAGCCCGCTGGGACTAGCGGGAAAAGAGACCCAGTACTTC.

The rearrangement joins TRBV27 to TRBJ1-1; D is unresolved. Germline-derived CDR1 and CDR2 are MNHEY and SMNVEV (reference sequence). Trimming cost V 0 bases and J 6 bases, with 11 bases left between them. The CDR3 is made up of 14 amino acids. CDR3 amino acids: CASSLSFGGSEAFF. CDR3 bases: TGTGCCAGCAGTTTATCTTTCGGCGGGTCTGAAGCTTTCTTT.

As regards this clone: At the DNA level, this CDR3 is encoded by other sequences in the same sample as well. The gene calls are TRBV20-1 and TRBJ2-5, with D unclear. Germline V gives CDR1 DFQATT, CDR2 SNEGSKA (reference sequence). Trimming removed 3 bases at V and 5 bases at J, with 4 bases between. The CDR3 runs 10 residues. This chain's CDR3 is CSASVETQYF. The CDR3 nucleotides are TGCAGTGCTAGCGTTGAGACCCAGTACTTC.

The chain joins TRBV7-8 to TRBJ1-4; D perhaps matches TRBD1 (6 bases). Germline V gene data show CDR1 as SGHVS and CDR2 as FQNEAQ. The CDR3 spans 13 residues. V was clipped by 5 bases and J by 8 bases, with 12 bases between them. This chain's CDR3 is CASSRTVGEKLFF. CDR3 sequence (DNA): TGTGCCAGCAGCAGGACAGTAGGGGAAAAACTGTTTTTT.

In regard to this clone: A read error is possible here, since a much larger clone lies one base away. The chain combines TRBV2 with TRBJ1-5, with D hard to call. Trimming pared 1 base from V and 1 base from J, leaving 8 bases between. Germline V gene lookup returns CDR1 SNHLY and CDR2 FYNNEI. This CDR3 is built from 15 residues. CDR3 sequence: CASSEEEGSNQPQHF. The CDR3 nucleotides are TGTGCCAGCAGTGAAGAAGAGGGAAGCAATCAGCCCCAGCATTTT.

The chain is built from TRBV15 and TRBJ2-7; weak D call: TRBD2 (6 bases). The CDR3 runs 16 residues. Trimming stripped 3 bases from V and 5 bases from J, with 20 bases between. Germline V gives CDR1 LNHNV, CDR2 YYDKDF (reference sequence). CDR3 in amino acids: CATSRGGAAFFHEQYF. DNA of the CDR3: TGTGCCACCAGCAGGGGCGGGGCCGCTTTTTTCCACGAGCAGTACTTC.

To note about this clone: Other nucleotide sequences in the sample specify the same CDR3. The rearrangement links TRBV7-9 to TRBJ2-5; 7 bases are shared with TRBD1. The CDR3 loop spans 14 amino acids. Trimming removed 5 bases from V and 1 base from J; junction bases left unmatched: 4. Germline loops: CDR1 SEHNR, CDR2 FQNEAQ (reference sequence). DNA of the CDR3: TGTGCCAGCAGCCTGGGACAGACCCAAGAGACCCAGTACTTC. It specifies CASSLGQTQETQYF.

This chain links TRBV5-1 with TRBJ2-1, with 7 bases identical to TRBD1. The CDR3 is 14 amino acids. The J segment lost 8 bases and the V segment lost 4 bases, leaving 9 bases of the junction unmatched. Germline V gene lookup returns CDR1 SGHRS and CDR2 YFSETQ. The CDR3 loop is CASSLLTGTDEQFF. The CDR3 DNA reads as TGCGCCAGCAGCCTCCTGACAGGGACGGATGAGCAGTTCTTC.

This clone was observed once. V gene TRBV10-3 combines with J gene TRBJ1-3, with 7 bases matching TRBD1. Germline CDR1 is ENHRY and CDR2 is SYGVKD. The CDR3 spans 13 residues. With V trimmed by 10 bases and J by 0 bases, 3 bases remained unmatched. The CDR3 loop is CATGDSSGNTIYF. CDR3 DNA: TGTGCCACCGGGGACAGCTCTGGAAACACCATATATTTT.

The chain joins TRBV5-1 to TRBJ2-3; D unclear. The V gene lost 4 bases and the J gene lost 1 base, with 13 bases spanning the gap. Looked up from germline, CDR1 is SGHRS and CDR2 is YFSETQ. This CDR3 is built from 15 residues. The DNA for the CDR3 is TGCGCCAGCAGCGGCGCGCGGAGAGGCACAGATACGCAGTATTTT. This translates into CASSGARRGTDTQYF.

This clone is a singleton in its sample. The chain couples TRBV27 to TRBJ2-7; TRBD2 agrees at 7 bases. The CDR3 runs 15 residues. V dropped 6 bases and J dropped 3; count of bases not matched to a gene: 11. In germline, CDR1 is MNHEY, CDR2 SMNVEV (reference sequence). CDR3 sequence reads: CASRLSGGISYEQYF. The CDR3 DNA follows: TGTGCCAGCAGACTCTCCGGGGGGATCAGCTACGAGCAGTACTTC.

This clone was counted once. This chain joins TRBV11-2 and TRBJ2-5; D is unclear. Germline loops: CDR1 SGHAT, CDR2 FQNNGV. V lost 6 bases, J lost 0 bases, and 8 bases lay in between. The CDR3 loop spans 13 amino acids. The CDR3 loop is CASRSKYQETQYF. The CDR3 nucleotides read TGTGCCAGCAGGTCAAAGTACCAAGAGACCCAGTACTTC. Filled out from reference TRBV11-2 and TRBJ2-5, the complete variable domain reads EAGVAQSPRYKIIEKRQSVAFWCNPISGHATLYWYQQILGQGPKLLIQFQNNGVVDDSQLPKDRFSAERLKGVDSTLKIQPAKLEDSAVYLCASRSKYQETQYFGPGTRLLVL.

The genes are TRBV27 and TRBJ2-1, with 10 bases fitting TRBD2. CDR1 and CDR2 (germline): MNHEY, SMNVEV (reference sequence). With V trimmed by 5 bases and J by 5 bases, 6 bases remained unmatched. This CDR3 region has 15 residues. This chain's CDR3 is CASSPGLADDNEQFF. CDR3 coding DNA: TGTGCCAGCAGTCCCGGACTAGCGGACGACAATGAGCAGTTCTTC.